Here is one T cell receptor beta chain with its context. No antigen is known for it. These data come from a study of graft-versus-host responses after intestinal transplantation. Study as a whole: Anti-thymocyte globulin induction was given to all recipients, followed by tacrolimus and steroids for around three years. Findings and limits, study-wide: There was an association between peak levels of circulating GvH clones and early post-transplant HvG declines. Within the allografts of patients who had graft-donor T cell macrochimerism, graft-versus-host to host-versus-graft clonal ratios were high. Some GvH clones were seen earlier in gut or blood, suggesting intestinal origin.

Trimming removed 4 bases at V and 10 bases at J, with 14 bases between. The CDR3 contains 12 residues. CDR1 and CDR2 from the germline V gene are SQVTM and ANQGSEA. Method: immunoSEQ multiplex PCR; TCRdb's copy keeps in-frame clones and lacks some. Of approximately 60,000 clones listed, 89% are singletons. The graft tissue was processed, and this released both intraepithelial and lamina propria lymphocytes. Sequenced here: ileum tissue, sampled roughly 390 days after transplant. This chain uses TRBV29-1 with TRBJ2-4; either TRBD1 or TRBD2 may supply D (5 bases each). The receptor's source is a human patient who received an intestinal transplant, so some T cells may come from the graft donor. The CDR3 DNA follows: TGCAGCGTTGGAGGGGCAAACGGAATTCAGTACTTC. It specifies CSVGGANGIQYF.